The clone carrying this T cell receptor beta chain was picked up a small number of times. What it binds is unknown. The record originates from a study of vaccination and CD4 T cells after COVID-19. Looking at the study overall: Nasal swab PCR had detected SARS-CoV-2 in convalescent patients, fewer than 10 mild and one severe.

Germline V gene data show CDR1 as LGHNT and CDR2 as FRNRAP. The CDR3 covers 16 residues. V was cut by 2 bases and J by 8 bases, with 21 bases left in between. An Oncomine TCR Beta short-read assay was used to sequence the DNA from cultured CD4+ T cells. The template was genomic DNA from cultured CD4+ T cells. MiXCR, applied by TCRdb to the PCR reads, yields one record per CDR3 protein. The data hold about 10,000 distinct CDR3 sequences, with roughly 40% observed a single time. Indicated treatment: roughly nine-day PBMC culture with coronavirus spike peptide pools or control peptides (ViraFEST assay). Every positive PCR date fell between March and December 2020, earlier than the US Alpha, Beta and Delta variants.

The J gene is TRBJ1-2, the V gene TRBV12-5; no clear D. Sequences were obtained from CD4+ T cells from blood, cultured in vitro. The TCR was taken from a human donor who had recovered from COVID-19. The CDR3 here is CASGLSYGSHLEGYTF. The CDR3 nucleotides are TGTGCTAGTGGTTTGAGCTACGGCAGTCACTTAGAGGGCTACACCTTC. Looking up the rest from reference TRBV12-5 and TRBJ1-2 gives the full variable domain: DARVTQTPRHKVTEMGQEVTMRCQPILGHNTVFWYRQTMMQGLELLAYFRNRAPLDDSGMPKDRFSAEMPDATLATLKIQPSEPRDSAVYFCASGLSYGSHLEGYTFGSGTRLTVV.